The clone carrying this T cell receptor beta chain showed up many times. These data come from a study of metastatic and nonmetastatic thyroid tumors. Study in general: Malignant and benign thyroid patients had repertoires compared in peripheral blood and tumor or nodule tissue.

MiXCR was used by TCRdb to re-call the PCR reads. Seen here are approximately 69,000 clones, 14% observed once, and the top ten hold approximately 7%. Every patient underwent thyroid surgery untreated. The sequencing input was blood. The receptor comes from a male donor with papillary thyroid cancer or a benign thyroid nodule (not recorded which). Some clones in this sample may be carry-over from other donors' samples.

CDR3 region: CASSLLGDRNEKLFF. Written as DNA, the CDR3 is TGTGCCAGCAGTCTCCTAGGGGACAGGAATGAAAAACTGTTTTTT. The J gene is TRBJ1-4, the V gene TRBV6-2 or TRBV6-3, with TRBD1 matching 8 bases. The CDR3 has 15 amino acids. J gave up 5 bases and V 5 bases, and 7 bases lay outside the gene matches. Germline CDR1 and CDR2: MNHEY and SVGEGT.